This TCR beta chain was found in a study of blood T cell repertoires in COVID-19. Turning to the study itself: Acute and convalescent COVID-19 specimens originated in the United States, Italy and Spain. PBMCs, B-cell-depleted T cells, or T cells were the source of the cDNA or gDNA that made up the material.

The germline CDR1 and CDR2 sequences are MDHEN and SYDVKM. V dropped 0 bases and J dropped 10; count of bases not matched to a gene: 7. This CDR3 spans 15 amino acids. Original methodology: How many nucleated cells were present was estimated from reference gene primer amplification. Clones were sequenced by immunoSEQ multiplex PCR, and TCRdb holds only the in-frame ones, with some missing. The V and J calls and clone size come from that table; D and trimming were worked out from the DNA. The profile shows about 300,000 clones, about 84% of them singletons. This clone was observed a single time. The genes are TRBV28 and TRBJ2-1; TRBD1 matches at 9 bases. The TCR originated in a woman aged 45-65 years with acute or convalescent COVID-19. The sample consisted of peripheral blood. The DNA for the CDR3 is TGTGCCAGCAGTTTATGGGACAGGGGAACTGGGGAGCAGTTCTTC. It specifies CASSLWDRGTGEQFF.